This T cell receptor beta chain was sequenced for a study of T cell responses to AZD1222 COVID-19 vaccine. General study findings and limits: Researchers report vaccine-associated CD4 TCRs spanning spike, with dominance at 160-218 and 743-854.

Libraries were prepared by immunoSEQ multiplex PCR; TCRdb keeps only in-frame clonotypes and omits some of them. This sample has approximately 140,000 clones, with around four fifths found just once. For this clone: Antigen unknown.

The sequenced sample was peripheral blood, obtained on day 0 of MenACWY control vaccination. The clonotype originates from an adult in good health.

CDR3 region: CASSELAGGAGELFF. CDR3 coding DNA: TGTGCCAGCAGCGAACTAGCGGGGGGTGCCGGGGAGCTGTTTTTT. The chain recombines TRBV7-9 with TRBJ2-2; 12 bases map to TRBD2. The junction had 4 bases not matched to a gene; V was cut back by 5 bases and J by 6 bases. Looked up from germline, CDR1 is SEHNR and CDR2 is FQNEAQ (reference sequence). The CDR3 sequence is 15 residues long.